This T cell receptor beta chain was recorded in a study of T cell repertoires in cytomegalovirus infection. Study context: Evidence of both CMV infection and a matching HLA type came from public TCR beta signatures. Study observations and caveats: HLA-C-restricted CMV-specific TCR beta clonotypes prevailed in the ex vivo response.

CDR3 length: 16 residues. Trimming took off 1 base at V and 5 bases at J, with 17 bases between the two ends. Germline CDR1 and CDR2: SGHTA and FQGNSA. This clonotype has ten or more counts. The antigen is undetermined. TCRdb reprocessed the reads with MiXCR, giving one entry per CDR3 protein. Altogether around 530,000 distinct CDR3 sequences are present, more than 25% being singletons, with the ten largest covering 13%. This chain uses TRBV7-2 with TRBJ2-5; TRBD1 might be the D (7 bases). The sequence was collected from a human donor in good health (CMV status not recorded). Some clones in this sample may be carry-over from other donors' samples. The source material was PBMCs. This chain's CDR3 is CASSLVPFRGRETQYF. DNA for the CDR3: TGTGCCAGCAGCTTAGTGCCGTTCAGGGGGAGGGAGACCCAGTACTTC. The full variable domain, with the rest looked up from reference TRBV7-2 and TRBJ2-5, is GAGVSQSPSNKVTEKGKDVELRCDPISGHTALYWYRQSLGQGLEFLIYFQGNSAPDKSGLPSDRFSAERTGGSVSTLTIQRTQQEDSAVYLCASSLVPFRGRETQYFGPGTRLLVL.